This T cell receptor (beta chain) was retrieved from a study of shared clonotypes between healthy human individuals. Broader study findings: Rarefaction curves obtained for sorted subsets showed sequencing incomplete despite large depth.

Produced via immunoSEQ multiplex PCR; TCRdb's table is partial and in-frame only. This table holds 2 million to 2.5 million clones, 93% found once. The donors, all of them Caucasian adults, lived in Nashville, Tennessee. There are 13 residues in the CDR3. The V end was cut by 8 bases, the J end by 5 bases, with 13 bases between. CDR1 and CDR2 from the germline V gene are MNHNY and SVGAGI (reference sequence). Comment on this clone: No antigen is known for it.

This sequence was found in a man between 18 and 35 years old in good health. Some clones in this sample may be carry-over from other donors' samples. Sequences were obtained from naive CD4+ T cells from PBMCs. Subset meaning: CD45RA+ positively selected. The genes are TRBV6-6 and TRBJ2-1; D remains unclear. The CDR3 nucleotides read TGTGCCAGCCGAGGAAACTACGACAATGAGCAGTTCTTC. This sequence encodes CASRGNYDNEQFF.